This TCR beta chain was recorded in a study of PD-1 blockade in classical Hodgkin lymphoma. All trial patients relapsed after autologous stem cell transplantation. Thawed PBMCs underwent magnetic negative selection to yield purified CD4+ T cells. The CDR3 extends over 16 amino acids. J gave up 1 base and V 6 bases, and 8 bases lay outside the gene matches. Germline-derived CDR1 and CDR2 are MNHNY and SVGAGI (reference sequence). The study's findings and limits: Exclusion was applied to patients who started nivolumab under 1 year after ASCT. Patients newly diagnosed and complete responders had comparable baseline diversity. Newly diagnosed patients reportedly had lower baseline TCR diversity than healthy donors.

The assay was immunoSEQ multiplex PCR, and TCRdb's table has in-frame clones only and misses some. This table holds 26,000 or so clones, roughly 80% found once. As for this clone: Its matching antigen is unknown.

The chain carries TRBV6-6 and TRBJ2-4; the match to TRBD1 covers 8 bases. The material sequenced was CD4+ T cells from blood, taken at baseline. The source is a human donor with classical Hodgkin lymphoma. CDR3 sequence: CASSRQGMGAKNIQYF. The CDR3 DNA follows: TGTGCCAGCAGCAGACAGGGGATGGGGGCCAAAAACATTCAGTACTTC.